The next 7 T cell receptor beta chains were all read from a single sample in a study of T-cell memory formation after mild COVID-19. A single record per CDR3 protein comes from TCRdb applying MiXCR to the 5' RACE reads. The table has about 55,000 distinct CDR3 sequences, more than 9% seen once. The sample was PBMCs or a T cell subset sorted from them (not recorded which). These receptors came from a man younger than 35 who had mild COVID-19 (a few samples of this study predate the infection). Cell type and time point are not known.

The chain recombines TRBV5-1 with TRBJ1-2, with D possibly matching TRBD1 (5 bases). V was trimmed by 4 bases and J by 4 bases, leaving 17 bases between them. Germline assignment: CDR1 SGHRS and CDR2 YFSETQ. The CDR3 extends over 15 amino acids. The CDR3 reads CASSLQSLGGYGYTF. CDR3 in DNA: TGCGCCAGCAGCCTGCAATCGTTGGGGGGCTATGGCTACACCTTC.

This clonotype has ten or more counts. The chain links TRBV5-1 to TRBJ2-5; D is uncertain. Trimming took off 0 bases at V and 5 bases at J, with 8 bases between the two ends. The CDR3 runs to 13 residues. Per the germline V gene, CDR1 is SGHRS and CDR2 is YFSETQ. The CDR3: CASSLGNRETQYF. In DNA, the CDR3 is TGCGCCAGCAGCTTGGGAAACCGGGAGACCCAGTACTTC.

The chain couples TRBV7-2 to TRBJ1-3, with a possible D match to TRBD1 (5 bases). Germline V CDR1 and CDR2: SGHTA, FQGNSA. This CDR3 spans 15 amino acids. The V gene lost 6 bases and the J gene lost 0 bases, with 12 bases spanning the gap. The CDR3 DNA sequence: TGTGCCAGCAGTCTAGGGGCTTCCTCTGGAAACACCATATATTTT. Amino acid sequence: CASSLGASSGNTIYF.

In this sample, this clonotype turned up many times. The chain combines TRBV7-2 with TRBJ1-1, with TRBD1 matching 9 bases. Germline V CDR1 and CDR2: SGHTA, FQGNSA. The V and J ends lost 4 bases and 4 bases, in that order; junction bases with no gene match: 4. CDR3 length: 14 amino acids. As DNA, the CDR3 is TGTGCCAGCAGCTCAACAGGGGGCCTCACTGAAGCTTTCTTT. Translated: CASSSTGGLTEAFF.

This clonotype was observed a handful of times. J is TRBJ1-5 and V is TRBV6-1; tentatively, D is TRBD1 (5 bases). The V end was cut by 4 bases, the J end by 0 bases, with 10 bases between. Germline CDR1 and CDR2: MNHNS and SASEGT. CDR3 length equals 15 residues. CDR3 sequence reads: CASSGQGYSNQPQHF. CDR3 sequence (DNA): TGTGCCAGCAGTGGCCAGGGATATAGCAATCAGCCCCAGCATTTT.

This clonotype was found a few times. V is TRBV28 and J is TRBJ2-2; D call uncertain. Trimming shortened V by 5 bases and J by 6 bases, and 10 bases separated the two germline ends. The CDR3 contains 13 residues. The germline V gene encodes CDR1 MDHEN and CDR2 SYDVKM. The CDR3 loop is CASSPRSPGELFF. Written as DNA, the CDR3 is TGTGCCAGCAGTCCACGCTCCCCCGGGGAGCTGTTTTTT.

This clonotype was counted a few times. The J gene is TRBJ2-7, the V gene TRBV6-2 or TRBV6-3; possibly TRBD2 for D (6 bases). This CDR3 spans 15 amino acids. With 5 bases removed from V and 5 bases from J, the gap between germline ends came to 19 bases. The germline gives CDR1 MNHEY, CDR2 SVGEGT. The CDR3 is CASSPTSHPNHEQYV. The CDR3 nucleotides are TGTGCCAGCAGTCCCACTAGCCACCCCAACCACGAGCAGTACGTC.